This TCR beta chain derives from a study of T-cell memory formation after mild COVID-19. Study overall: The TCR clusters were mostly specific to one donor.

Trimming took off 2 bases at V and 0 bases at J, with 9 bases between the two ends. CDR3 length: 15 residues. The germline V gene encodes CDR1 SGHTA and CDR2 FQGNSA. Each CDR3 protein is one row after TCRdb ran MiXCR on the 5' RACE reads. The data show 190,000 or so distinct CDR3 sequences, 25% to 35% seen once. This clonotype was detected only a few times. The antigen is not known. Overall study results and limits: A second wave expanding day 15 to 37 was CD4+-biased; contracting clones were balanced.

The sample consisted of PBMCs or a T cell subset sorted from them (not recorded which). This receptor was taken from an adult woman who had mild COVID-19 (a few samples of this study predate the infection). Cell type and time point are not known. V gene TRBV7-2 combines with J gene TRBJ2-3; D not resolved. CDR3 sequence: CASSLTGRSTDTQYF. CDR3 nucleotide sequence: TGTGCCAGCAGCTTAACGGGTCGTAGCACAGATACGCAGTATTTT.